This paragraph covers one TCR beta chain sequence. Its antigen is unidentified. Sequencing was performed with immunoSEQ multiplex PCR; in TCRdb, only in-frame clones are kept and a portion is missing. The sample records about 16,000 clones, about three quarters being singletons. The sample belongs to a study of neoadjuvant anti-PD-1 for oral cavity cancer. Study summary: Most patients had three to four biweekly doses of 3 mg/kg nivolumab before resection.

General observations from the study: Treg/Th17 ratio rose with pretreatment blood and fell with post-treatment tumor TCRbeta clonality.

This sequence originates from a person between 40 and 85 years old with oral cavity squamous cell carcinoma. Sequenced material: PBMCs, taken before nivolumab (anti-PD-1) treatment.

This CDR3 is CASSFPPREPLNTEAFF. The CDR3 DNA follows: TGTGCCAGCAGTTTCCCCCCCCGAGAGCCCTTGAACACTGAAGCTTTCTTT. The chain combines TRBV27 with TRBJ1-1; D not certain. This CDR3 has 17 amino acids. The V end was cut by 3 bases, the J end by 0 bases, with 17 bases between. Germline V gives CDR1 MNHEY, CDR2 SMNVEV (reference sequence).